Each of the 10 T cell receptor beta chains below was sequenced from the same sample in a study of technical replicates of blood from several donors. The protocol was immunoSEQ multiplex PCR, while the TCRdb copy is restricted to in-frame clones and leaves out a portion. The table shows about 81,000 clones, with around 93% occurring only once. The specimen was T cells isolated from PBMCs. These TCRs come from a human donor in good health.

This clone was counted between two and nine times. This sequence joins TRBV6-1 and TRBJ2-7; unclear D gene. This CDR3 spans 12 amino acids. Germline V lookup: CDR1 MNHNS, CDR2 SASEGT. The V end was cut by 10 bases, the J end by 2 bases, with 12 bases between. The CDR3 loop reads CATSMGAYEQYF. In DNA, the CDR3 is TGTGCCACCTCGATGGGCGCCTACGAGCAGTACTTC.

CDR3 protein: CASNHLQGGSQFF. In nucleotides, the CDR3 is TGTGCCAGCAACCATTTACAGGGGGGAAGCCAGTTCTTC. The J gene is TRBJ2-1, the V gene TRBV28; 8 nucleotides agree with TRBD1. V lost 7 bases and J lost 13; bases outside the gene matches: 12. There are 13 residues in the CDR3. Germline loops: CDR1 MDHEN, CDR2 SYDVKM.

The count of this clone is one. This sequence joins TRBV27 and TRBJ1-2; TRBD1 matches at 7 bases. V shed 7 bases, J shed 2 bases, and the junction held 7 bases outside the gene matches. The CDR3 is 14 amino acids. The germline gives CDR1 MNHEY, CDR2 SMNVEV (reference sequence). The CDR3 protein is CASKYEQGNYGYTF. The DNA of the CDR3 is TGTGCCAGCAAGTATGAACAGGGGAACTATGGCTACACCTTC.

This chain uses TRBV9 with TRBJ1-1, with D possibly being TRBD1 (6 bases). Looked up from germline, CDR1 is SGDLS and CDR2 is YYNGEE. CDR3 size: 15 residues. V was clipped by 3 bases and J by 6 bases, with 18 bases between them. The CDR3 loop is CASSALGTTGSEAFF. For the CDR3, the DNA is TGTGCCAGCAGCGCCCTTGGAACTACAGGGTCTGAAGCTTTCTTT.

The chain joins TRBV7-8 to TRBJ1-5; TRBD1 might be the D (5 bases). This CDR3 is built from 14 residues. The V gene lost 4 bases and the J gene lost 3 bases, with 10 bases spanning the gap. CDR1 is SGHVS and CDR2 is FQNEAQ in the germline V gene. CDR3 nucleotide sequence: TGTGCCAGCAGCTCCCGGGGGTCCAATCAGCCCCAGCATTTT. Translated, it gives CASSSRGSNQPQHF.

V usage is TRBV19 and J usage is TRBJ2-7, with 7 bases aligning to TRBD2. Germline CDR1 reads LNHDA; CDR2 reads SQIVND (reference sequence). The CDR3 covers 14 residues. Unmatched junction bases numbered 7, after V lost 5 bases and J lost 3 bases. In DNA form, the CDR3 reads TGTGCCAGTAGTTTGGGAGGGTTCGGCTACGAGCAGTACTTC. Translating it yields CASSLGGFGYEQYF.

The chain links TRBV7-8 to TRBJ1-1; TRBD1 matches at 7 bases. The V and J ends lost 3 bases and 5 bases, in that order; junction bases with no gene match: 9. Germline values: CDR1 SGHVS, CDR2 FQNEAQ. The CDR3 is made up of 15 amino acids. For the CDR3, the DNA is TGTGCCAGCAGCTTTGGACAGGCCCGGGGGACTGAAGCTTTCTTT. This gives the protein CASSFGQARGTEAFF.

The chain employs TRBV4-1 and TRBJ2-2; the D gene is possibly TRBD2 (5 bases). V lost 0 bases and J lost 4, with 21 bases in between. Germline CDR1 is MGHRA and CDR2 is YSYEKL. This CDR3 region has 19 residues. CDR3 in amino acids: CASSQDKPTDSQFTGELFF. In nucleotides, the CDR3 is TGCGCCAGCAGCCAAGATAAACCGACGGACTCCCAATTCACCGGGGAGCTGTTTTTT.

The chain carries TRBV4-2 and TRBJ2-7; TRBD2 aligns across 11 bases. Trimming at V came to 1 base and at J to 3 bases, leaving 5 bases not matched to a gene. The CDR3 contains 16 residues. CDR1 and CDR2 (germline): LGHNA, YNFKEQ. The CDR3 DNA follows: TGTGCCAGCAGCCAAGGTGGTCTAGCGGGGGGCTACGAGCAGTACTTC. Protein: CASSQGGLAGGYEQYF.

The CDR3 DNA is TGCGCCAGCAGCTTGGTCTCAGGCGATGGCTACACCTTC. Its translation: CASSLVSGDGYTF. The chain carries TRBV5-1 and TRBJ1-2; D gene unclear. Trimming cost V 0 bases and J 6 bases, with 9 bases left between them. Germline assignment: CDR1 SGHRS and CDR2 YFSETQ. The CDR3 consists of 13 residues.